This TCR beta chain came from a study of blood T cell repertoires in COVID-19. The method was immunoSEQ multiplex PCR; TCRdb's version includes in-frame clones alone and lacks a portion of them. The sample records under 55,000 clones, under 85% being singletons. The length of the CDR3 is 15 residues. The V and J ends lost 4 bases and 1 base respectively, with 9 bases between them. Germline assignment: CDR1 SGHTS and CDR2 YDEGEE. Input material: peripheral blood. The V and J genes are TRBV5-8 and TRBJ2-6; D is undetermined. The TCR sequence derives from an elderly woman with acute or convalescent COVID-19. The CDR3 is CASSLMVSGANVLTF. The CDR3 DNA sequence: TGTGCCAGCAGCCTAATGGTTTCTGGGGCCAACGTCCTGACTTTC. Full variable domain (remainder filled in from reference TRBV5-8 and TRBJ2-6): EAGVTQSPTHLIKTRGQQATLRCSPISGHTSVYWYQQALGLGLQFLLWYDEGEERNRGNFPPRFSGRQFPNYSSELNVNALELEDSALYLCASSLMVSGANVLTFGAGSRLTVL.